Presented here are 25 T cell receptor beta chains from one specimen sequenced in a study of T cells in Graves' hyperthyroidism and ophthalmopathy. TCR beta CDR3 region amplification was performed from RNA transcripts. The TCR CDR3 first-round RT-PCR relied on the HTBI primer set. MiXCR, run by TCRdb on the multiplex PCR reads, gives a single entry per CDR3 protein. The profile shows 350,000 to 450,000 distinct CDR3 sequences, approximately 15% of them singletons. Material: blood. The receptors come from a woman aged 55-69 years with Graves' hyperthyroidism.

The chain recombines TRBV2 with TRBJ1-1; TRBD1 aligns across 8 bases. Germline lookup yields CDR1 SNHLY and CDR2 FYNNEI. This CDR3 contains 15 residues. The V and J ends lost 4 bases and 5 bases, in that order; junction bases with no gene match: 9. The CDR3 bases are TGTGCCAGCAGTGGGCAGGGGGCCCCAAGGACTGAAGCTTTCTTT. It codes for CASSGQGAPRTEAFF.

This clonotype was detected many times. J is TRBJ2-5 and V is TRBV18; 8 positions agree with TRBD2. The CDR3 runs to 17 residues. CDR1 KGHSH and CDR2 LQKENI come from the germline V gene. V shed 2 bases, J shed 2 bases, and the junction held 10 bases outside the gene matches. CDR3 in amino acids: CASSPRVFAGGQETQYF. In nucleotides, the CDR3 is TGTGCCAGCTCACCAAGGGTCTTCGCGGGAGGACAAGAGACCCAGTACTTC.

This clonotype was counted many times. V and J are TRBV5-5 and TRBJ1-1; D perhaps matches TRBD1 (5 bases). Trimming cost V 1 base and J 4 bases, with 8 bases left between them. Per germline, CDR1 SGHKS and CDR2 YYEKEE (reference sequence). CDR3 length: 13 amino acids. This CDR3 reads CASSLPGSTEAFF. The DNA of the CDR3 is TGTGCCAGCAGCTTGCCAGGGAGCACTGAAGCTTTCTTT. Based on the CDR3 plus reference TRBV5-5 and TRBJ1-1, the full variable domain is DAGVTQSPTHLIKTRGQQVTLRCSPISGHKSVSWYQQVLGQGPQFIFQYYEKEERGRGNFPDRFSARQFPNYSSELNVNALLLGDSALYLCASSLPGSTEAFFGQGTRLTVV.

This clonotype was picked up many times. The rearrangement links TRBV30 to TRBJ2-3, with D unclear. This CDR3 has 12 residues. Germline V lookup: CDR1 GTSNPN, CDR2 SVGIG (reference sequence). V dropped 5 bases and J dropped 1 base, with 7 bases sitting between them. CDR3 protein: CAWGLGTDTQYF. The CDR3 DNA reads TGTGCCTGGGGGCTGGGCACAGATACGCAGTATTTT.

This clonotype has a count of ten or more. The chain carries TRBV7-8 and TRBJ2-1, with TRBD2 identical over 13 bases. This CDR3 region has 18 residues. The V and J ends lost 4 bases and 8 bases, in that order; junction bases with no gene match: 14. Germline CDR1 is SGHVS and CDR2 is FQNEAQ. The CDR3 region is CASSSSSGLAGQRDEQFF. CDR3 bases: TGTGCCAGCAGCTCTTCATCGGGACTAGCGGGACAGAGGGATGAGCAGTTCTTC. The full variable domain, in which reference TRBV7-8 and TRBJ2-1 provide the parts outside the CDR3, is GAGVSQSPRYKVAKRGQDVALRCDPISGHVSLFWYQQALGQGPEFLTYFQNEAQLDKSGLPSDRFFAERPEGSVSTLKIQRTQQEDSAVYLCASSSSSGLAGQRDEQFFGPGTRLTVL.

Ten or more counts support this clonotype. The chain recombines TRBV27 with TRBJ1-2, with a possible D match to TRBD1 (5 bases). This CDR3 spans 13 amino acids. Germline V gives CDR1 MNHEY, CDR2 SMNVEV (reference sequence). The V gene lost 6 bases and the J gene lost 2 bases, with 10 bases spanning the gap. Here the CDR3 DNA reads TGTGCCAGCAGCTCTGCAGGGAACTATGGCTACACCTTC. It is translated as CASSSAGNYGYTF.

This clonotype has more than one count but fewer than ten. The gene calls are TRBV5-6 and TRBJ1-3; the D gene is possibly TRBD1 (5 bases). The germline CDR1 and CDR2 sequences are SGHDT and YYEEEE. V was cut by 1 base and J by 0 bases, with 8 bases left in between. The CDR3 spans 15 residues. CDR3 nucleotides: TGTGCCAGCAGCTTGCCAGGGAGCTCTGGAAACACCATATATTTT. Translated: CASSLPGSSGNTIYF.

This clonotype appeared many times. This sequence joins TRBV7-3 and TRBJ2-5; 10 bases fit TRBD1. The germline gives CDR1 SGHTA, CDR2 FQGTGA. Germline trimming cut 5 bases from V and 5 bases from J; bases unmatched to any gene: 11. This CDR3 region has 16 residues. CDR3 sequence: CASSPHGQGGGETQYF. CDR3 nucleotides: TGTGCCAGCAGCCCCCACGGACAGGGGGGCGGGGAGACCCAGTACTTC. The whole variable domain, remainder taken from reference TRBV7-3 and TRBJ2-5, is GAGVSQTPSNKVTEKGKYVELRCDPISGHTALYWYRQSLGQGPEFLIYFQGTGAADDSGLPNDRFFAVRPEGSVSTLKIQRTERGDSAVYLCASSPHGQGGGETQYFGPGTRLLVL.

This clonotype was recorded at least ten times. The chain has TRBV11-2 and TRBJ1-1; 11 positions match TRBD1. This CDR3 contains 16 residues. Germline assignment: CDR1 SGHAT and CDR2 FQNNGV. J lost 4 bases, V lost 5 bases, and 9 bases had no gene match. DNA of the CDR3: TGTGCCAGCAGCAAAGGACAGGGGGCGACTGGCACTGAAGCTTTCTTT. It translates to CASSKGQGATGTEAFF.

This clonotype was counted many times. This chain connects TRBV6-5 to TRBJ2-2, with unresolved D. The CDR3 covers 15 residues. V shed 0 bases and J shed 4 bases, with 9 bases lying between them. The germline gives CDR1 MNHEY, CDR2 SVGAGI. The DNA of the CDR3 is TGTGCCAGCAGTTACTCGGGCTTTGGCACCGGGGAGCTGTTTTTT. Amino acids: CASSYSGFGTGELFF.

The sample holds a few counts of this clonotype. The chain has TRBV12-3 or TRBV12-4 and TRBJ1-5; D is unresolved. V was cut by 2 bases and J by 0 bases, with 11 bases left in between. CDR3 length equals 16 residues. In DNA, the CDR3 is TGTGCCAGCAGTTTATCGTCCGGTTTTAGCAATCAGCCCCAGCATTTT. It translates to CASSLSSGFSNQPQHF.

With regard to this clonotype: An end of the junction does not agree with germline; a read error may underlie this. The chain links TRBV3-1 to TRBJ1-3; D is possibly TRBD1 (6 bases). Germline lookup yields CDR1 LGHDT and CDR2 YNNKEL (reference sequence). The CDR3 length is 13 residues. CDR3: CASRVQGGDTIYF. In DNA, the CDR3 is TGTGCCAGCCGCGTACAGGGTGGAGACACCATATATTTT.

This clonotype was counted at least ten times. The chain recombines TRBV7-3 with TRBJ2-7; D remains unclear. Trimming removed 8 bases from V and 4 bases from J, with 18 bases in between. The CDR3 runs 14 residues. In germline, CDR1 is SGHTA, CDR2 FQGTGA. The DNA for the CDR3 is TGTGCCAGCTGGGCTTTGCGCGAGGAATACGAGCAGTACTTC. It translates to CASWALREEYEQYF.

Details on this clonotype: One end of the junction fails to match germline, which may point to a read error. The chain is built from TRBV5-1 and TRBJ1-2, with 7 positions matching TRBD1. The CDR3 has 16 amino acids. Germline values: CDR1 SGHRS, CDR2 YFSETQ. The CDR3 protein is CASSLATGVVNFGYTF. The CDR3 nucleotides read TGCGCCAGCAGCTTGGCCACAGGGGTGGTAAACTTTGGCTACACCTTC. The complete variable domain, with remaining parts taken from reference TRBV5-1 and TRBJ1-2, reads KAGVTQTPRYLIKTRGQQVTLSCSPISGHRSVSWYQQTPGQGLQFLFEYFSETQRNKGNFPGRFSGRQFSNSRSEMNVSTLELGDSALYLCASSLATGVVNFGYTFGSGTRLTVV.

This CDR3 is CASRKSQGAVNYGYTF. CDR3 in DNA: TGTGCCAGCAGGAAGTCACAGGGGGCCGTGAACTATGGCTACACCTTC. The gene calls are TRBV6-2 or TRBV6-3 and TRBJ1-2, with 9 bases that match TRBD1. The V gene's germline CDR1 is MNHEY and CDR2 SVGEGT. With V trimmed by 6 bases and J by 2 bases, 10 bases remained unmatched. CDR3 length: 16 residues.

V gene TRBV19 combines with J gene TRBJ2-5; tentative D call: TRBD1 (6 bases). This CDR3 is built from 14 residues. Germline CDR1 and CDR2: LNHDA and SQIVND (reference sequence). V was clipped by 5 bases and J by 0 bases, with 10 bases between them. The CDR3 here is CASSSGHHQETQYF. In nucleotides, the CDR3 is TGTGCCAGTAGTTCGGGACACCACCAAGAGACCCAGTACTTC.

This clonotype was observed at least ten times. The V and J genes are TRBV20-1 and TRBJ2-2; no clear D. This CDR3 is built from 13 residues. Germline V gene data show CDR1 as DFQATT and CDR2 as SNEGSKA (reference sequence). Trimming shortened V by 3 bases and J by 2 bases, and 7 bases separated the two germline ends. The CDR3 loop reads CSASMDNTGELFF. The CDR3 DNA is TGCAGTGCTAGTATGGATAACACCGGGGAGCTGTTTTTT.

The genes are TRBV10-1 and TRBJ2-7; TRBD2 matches at 10 bases. With V trimmed by 0 bases and J by 4 bases, 3 bases remained unmatched. Germline CDR1 reads WNHNN; CDR2 reads SYGVQD (reference sequence). The CDR3 has 15 amino acids. CDR3 region: CASSESISGRYEQYF. In DNA, the CDR3 is TGCGCCAGCAGTGAGTCGATTAGCGGGAGGTACGAGCAGTACTTC.

The V gene is TRBV28, the J gene TRBJ2-2, with 7 bases that match TRBD1. The J segment lost 1 base and the V segment lost 7 bases, leaving 3 bases of the junction unmatched. The CDR3 covers 14 residues. The germline gives CDR1 MDHEN, CDR2 SYDVKM. The CDR3 loop is CASKGAQNTGELFF. In nucleotides, the CDR3 is TGTGCCAGCAAGGGGGCGCAGAACACCGGGGAGCTGTTTTTT.

This clonotype came up many times. This chain links TRBV7-3 with TRBJ2-1, with a tentative D call TRBD2 (6 bases). This CDR3 is 17 amino acids long. Germline lookup yields CDR1 SGHTA and CDR2 FQGTGA. V lost 5 bases and J 0 bases, leaving 17 bases between the germline ends. CDR3 residues: CASSPKPGLSSYNEQFF. DNA of the CDR3: TGTGCCAGCAGCCCCAAACCGGGACTGAGCTCCTACAATGAGCAGTTCTTC. The full variable domain, rest sourced from reference TRBV7-3 and TRBJ2-1, is GAGVSQTPSNKVTEKGKYVELRCDPISGHTALYWYRQSLGQGPEFLIYFQGTGAADDSGLPNDRFFAVRPEGSVSTLKIQRTERGDSAVYLCASSPKPGLSSYNEQFFGPGTRLTVL.

Many counts were recorded for this clonotype. The chain links TRBV30 to TRBJ1-2; D gene uncertain. The ends were cut back, 7 bases at V and 0 bases at J, with 15 bases in the middle. CDR1 and CDR2 from the germline V gene are GTSNPN and SVGIG (reference sequence). There are 14 residues in the CDR3. Here the CDR3 reads CASLSSPANYGYTF. CDR3 bases: TGTGCCTCCCTGTCGTCACCCGCTAACTATGGCTACACCTTC.

This clonotype was seen ten or more times. This chain links TRBV2 with TRBJ2-7; 8 positions agree with TRBD2. Germline lookup yields CDR1 SNHLY and CDR2 FYNNEI. The CDR3 consists of 14 residues. The V segment lost 10 bases and the J segment 5 bases; nucleotides outside the gene matches: 13. The CDR3 spells CATQAGTSIHEQYF. DNA for the CDR3: TGTGCCACCCAGGCCGGGACTAGTATCCACGAGCAGTACTTC.

At least ten counts were recorded for this clonotype. V and J are TRBV18 and TRBJ1-5, with D perhaps TRBD1 (5 bases). Germline V gene lookup returns CDR1 KGHSH and CDR2 LQKENI. The CDR3 length is 13 residues. Trimming took 3 bases from V and 7 from J, leaving 10 bases between them. The DNA of the CDR3 is TGTGCCAGCTCACCGGGGGGAGACCAGCCCCAGCATTTT. Residues: CASSPGGDQPQHF. The full variable domain, rest sourced from reference TRBV18 and TRBJ1-5, is NAGVMQNPRHLVRRRGQEARLRCSPMKGHSHVYWYRQLPEEGLKFMVYLQKENIIDESGMPKERFSAEFPKEGPSILRIQQVVRGDSAAYFCASSPGGDQPQHFGDGTRLSIL.

The table lists this clonotype with many counts. The V call is TRBV24-1, the J call TRBJ2-2, with 12 nucleotides matching TRBD2. After removal of 1 base from V and 1 base from J, the junction contained 6 bases not matched to a gene. Germline V gene lookup returns CDR1 KGHDR and CDR2 SFDVKD. This CDR3 contains 19 residues. The CDR3, as DNA: TGTGCCACCAGTGATTTTGGACTAGCGGGAATCTTGAACACCGGGGAGCTGTTTTTT. It specifies CATSDFGLAGILNTGELFF.

This clonotype was seen only a few times. V and J are TRBV19 and TRBJ2-4; D ambiguous. Germline CDR1 reads LNHDA; CDR2 reads SQIVND (reference sequence). CDR3 length equals 16 residues. V lost 5 bases and J 8 bases, leaving 22 bases between the germline ends. The CDR3 region is CASSPQNRLGVDIQYF. The DNA of the CDR3 is TGTGCCAGTAGTCCCCAGAATCGGCTGGGCGTGGACATTCAGTACTTC.